This TCR beta chain was profiled in a study of Graves' ophthalmopathy and Graves' hyperthyroidism. For the study at large: Peripheral blood samples were taken at initial diagnosis, before any treatment. The study, taken as a whole, reports: Blood repertoires reportedly contained most expanded thyroid clonotypes above 0.001 frequency.

Physicians reached a diagnosis by relying on clinical symptoms, serum thyroxine, TRAb, thyroid ultrasound and orbital computed tomography. Amplification of TCR beta CDR3 regions used RNA transcripts. First-round RT-PCR employed HTBI primers, with a second-round multiplex PCR after it. Each CDR3 protein gets one entry after TCRdb re-called the multiplex PCR reads with MiXCR. The profile covers roughly 160,000 distinct CDR3 sequences, with 30% to 45% appearing a single time and approximately 9% taken by the ten largest. This clonotype was seen once. No antigen is known for it. The CDR3 contains 16 residues. The junction had 4 bases not matched to a gene; V was cut back by 4 bases and J by 1 base.

The rearrangement joins TRBV12-3 or TRBV12-4 to TRBJ2-2; TRBD1 matches at 9 bases. Sequencing was carried out using peripheral blood. The TCR originated in a young man with Graves' ophthalmopathy. CDR3 DNA sequence: TGTGCCAGCAGTTATTGGGACAGGGTGAACACCGGGGAGCTGTTTTTT. Its protein product is CASSYWDRVNTGELFF.